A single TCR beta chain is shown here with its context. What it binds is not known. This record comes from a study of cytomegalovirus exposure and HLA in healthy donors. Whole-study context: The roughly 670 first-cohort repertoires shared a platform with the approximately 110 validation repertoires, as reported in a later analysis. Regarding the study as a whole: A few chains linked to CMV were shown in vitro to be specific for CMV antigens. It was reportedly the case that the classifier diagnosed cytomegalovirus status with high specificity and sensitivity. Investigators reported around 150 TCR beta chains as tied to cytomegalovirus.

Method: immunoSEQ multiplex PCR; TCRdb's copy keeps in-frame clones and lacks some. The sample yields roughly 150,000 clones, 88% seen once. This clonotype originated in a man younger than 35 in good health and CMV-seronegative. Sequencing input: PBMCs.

The CDR3 DNA follows: TGTGCCAGTAGTATTGGCGGGGGAGCCGGCTACACCTTC. Translating it yields CASSIGGGAGYTF. The chain has TRBV19 and TRBJ1-2; perhaps TRBD1 as D (5 bases). The V gene's germline CDR1 is LNHDA and CDR2 SQIVND (reference sequence). Trimming took off 3 bases at V and 8 bases at J, with 13 bases between the two ends. There are 13 residues in the CDR3. Supplemented by reference TRBV19 and TRBJ1-2, the full variable domain reads DGGITQSPKYLFRKEGQNVTLSCEQNLNHDAMYWYRQDPGQGLRLIYYSQIVNDFQKGDIAEGYSVSREKKESFPLTVTSAQKNPTAFYLCASSIGGGAGYTFGSGTRLTVV.